The 26 T cell receptor beta chains listed next were all sequenced from one sample in a study of T cells in Graves' hyperthyroidism and ophthalmopathy. RNA transcripts were the template for amplifying TCR beta CDR3 regions. During a first-round RT-PCR of the TCR CDR3, the HTBI primer set was used. TCRdb itself ran the multiplex PCR reads through MiXCR, one entry per CDR3 protein. This sample yields approximately 380,000 distinct CDR3 sequences, of which about 20% are seen a single time; 3.5% to 4% belongs to the top ten. Material: blood. The receptor set was obtained from a woman younger than 35 with Graves' hyperthyroidism.

In its sample, this clonotype was seen many times. The chain is built from TRBV6-5 and TRBJ1-1, with D unclear. CDR3 length: 12 amino acids. Germline CDR1 MNHEY, CDR2 SVGAGI. V was pared by 4 bases and J by 11 bases, with 14 bases between. The CDR3 DNA follows: TGTGCCAGCAGTTCCTATGGAACGAGGGCTTTCTTT. This encodes CASSSYGTRAFF.

This clonotype came up many times. The chain couples TRBV28 to TRBJ1-1, with 8 positions matching TRBD1. The germline gives CDR1 MDHEN, CDR2 SYDVKM. The CDR3 extends over 15 amino acids. J gave up 4 bases and V 3 bases, and 7 bases lay outside the gene matches. CDR3 DNA: TGTGCCAGCAGTTTCCTATGGACAGGGACCACTGAAGCTTTCTTT. Amino acids: CASSFLWTGTTEAFF.

This clonotype was counted at least ten times. The V and J genes are TRBV20-1 and TRBJ2-7; D is perhaps TRBD1 (6 bases). The CDR3 contains 13 residues. Germline assignment: CDR1 DFQATT and CDR2 SNEGSKA (reference sequence). The CDR3, as DNA: TGCAGCTACCAGGGGACGAGGGCCTACGAGCAGTACTTC. Its protein is CSYQGTRAYEQYF.

This clonotype was observed at least ten times. This CDR3 reads CASSKNQGQGEQYF. The CDR3, as DNA: TGTGCCAGCAGCAAAAATCAGGGGCAGGGCGAGCAGTACTTC. The rearrangement joins TRBV11-2 to TRBJ2-7, with D tentatively TRBD1 (6 bases). CDR3 length: 14 residues. Germline CDR1 is SGHAT and CDR2 is FQNNGV. Trimming cost V 5 bases and J 6 bases, with 17 bases left between them.

For this clonotype: Mismatch with germline at one junction end may stem from a read error. The V call is TRBV29-1, the J call TRBJ1-5, with D uncertain. Per the germline V gene, CDR1 is SQVTM and CDR2 is ANQGSEA. CDR3 length equals 12 residues. CDR3 residues: CSVEDLGRSQQF. CDR3 DNA: TGCAGCGTTGAAGATCTTGGGCGGTCCCAGCAGTTT.

There are many counts of this clonotype. CDR3 loop: CASRWTGGNTEAFF. The CDR3 DNA sequence: TGTGCCAGCAGGTGGACAGGCGGAAACACTGAAGCTTTCTTT. The gene calls are TRBV12-3 or TRBV12-4 and TRBJ1-1; TRBD1 matches at 7 bases. The CDR3 contains 14 residues. Trimming cost V 6 bases and J 2 bases; bases outside gene matches: 6.

This clonotype was found a few times. The rearrangement joins TRBV5-1 to TRBJ1-2, with a possible D match to TRBD1 (6 bases). V was clipped by 2 bases and J by 7 bases, with 15 bases between them. CDR1 and CDR2 (germline): SGHRS, YFSETQ. The CDR3 runs to 14 residues. CDR3 region: CASSFSQGEAGYTF. The CDR3, as DNA: TGCGCCAGCAGCTTCTCACAGGGTGAAGCTGGCTACACCTTC. Together with reference TRBV5-1 and TRBJ1-2, the CDR3 gives the full variable domain: KAGVTQTPRYLIKTRGQQVTLSCSPISGHRSVSWYQQTPGQGLQFLFEYFSETQRNKGNFPGRFSGRQFSNSRSEMNVSTLELGDSALYLCASSFSQGEAGYTFGSGTRLTVV.

At least ten counts were recorded for this clonotype. The chain links TRBV28 to TRBJ1-5; D is possibly TRBD1 (5 bases). Germline CDR1 and CDR2: MDHEN and SYDVKM. V lost 3 bases to trimming and J lost 3 bases, with 12 bases between them. CDR3 length: 15 residues. CDR3 in amino acids: CASSLGSGNNQPQHF. The CDR3 DNA reads as TGTGCCAGCAGTTTGGGATCAGGGAACAATCAGCCCCAGCATTTT.

This chain uses TRBV28 with TRBJ1-2; D not certain. Germline V gene sequence: CDR1 MDHEN, CDR2 SYDVKM. V gave up 6 bases and J gave up 0 bases, with 17 bases separating them. There are 16 residues in the CDR3. In DNA form, the CDR3 reads TGTGCCAGCAGCTTACGCGTTGGGTTTACTAACTATGGCTACACCTTC. This translates into CASSLRVGFTNYGYTF.

This clonotype has only a few counts. V gene TRBV11-1 combines with J gene TRBJ2-7, with D unclear. The V and J ends lost 7 bases and 3 bases respectively, with 19 bases between them. Germline lookup yields CDR1 SGHAT and CDR2 FQDESV (reference sequence). The CDR3 loop spans 15 amino acids. This chain's CDR3 is CASKIKAGPFYEQYF. In DNA, the CDR3 is TGTGCCAGCAAGATTAAGGCAGGACCCTTCTACGAGCAGTACTTC.

This clonotype was counted between two and nine times. The V and J genes are TRBV11-2 and TRBJ1-3; no reliable D call. Germline values: CDR1 SGHAT, CDR2 FQNNGV. The V end was cut by 1 base, the J end by 4 bases, with 14 bases between. This CDR3 is 16 amino acids long. The CDR3 reads CASSLGGGRAGNTIYF. The CDR3 bases are TGTGCCAGCAGCTTAGGGGGTGGCCGTGCCGGAAACACCATATATTTT.

In this sample, this clonotype turned up many times. The V gene is TRBV10-3, the J gene TRBJ1-1, with 10 nucleotides matching TRBD1. This CDR3 has 17 amino acids. Germline V gene lookup returns CDR1 ENHRY and CDR2 SYGVKD. Germline trimming cut 2 bases from V and 1 base from J; bases unmatched to any gene: 7. CDR3 bases: TGTGCCATCAGTGAGCCAGACAGGGGGCAGGGGAACACTGAAGCTTTCTTT. Protein: CAISEPDRGQGNTEAFF.

This clonotype was counted many times. This rearrangement joins TRBV5-6 to TRBJ1-1; D remains ambiguous. The CDR3 spans 13 residues. Trimming removed 1 base at V and 3 bases at J, with 7 bases between. CDR1 and CDR2 from the germline V gene are SGHDT and YYEEEE. The CDR3 loop is CASSLSEDTEAFF. The CDR3 nucleotides read TGTGCCAGCAGCTTGAGTGAGGACACTGAAGCTTTCTTT.

In its sample, this clonotype was seen many times. The chain combines TRBV5-1 with TRBJ1-1; 7 bases are a match to TRBD1. There are 17 residues in the CDR3. J was trimmed by 1 base and V by 4 bases; bases with no gene match: 13. Germline assignment: CDR1 SGHRS and CDR2 YFSETQ. The CDR3 coding sequence is TGCGCCAGCAGCCCGCCGGGACAGCTGACGGGGAACACTGAAGCTTTCTTT. It translates to CASSPPGQLTGNTEAFF. The whole variable domain, filled in from reference TRBV5-1 and TRBJ1-1, reads KAGVTQTPRYLIKTRGQQVTLSCSPISGHRSVSWYQQTPGQGLQFLFEYFSETQRNKGNFPGRFSGRQFSNSRSEMNVSTLELGDSALYLCASSPPGQLTGNTEAFFGQGTRLTVV.

About this clonotype itself: A read error may be the cause here, since a much bigger clone is one base away. V gene TRBV7-2 combines with J gene TRBJ2-7; TRBD2 might be the D (5 bases). CDR3 length: 14 residues. Germline CDR1 reads SGHTA; CDR2 reads FQGNSA. V was shortened by 3 bases and J by 4 bases, with 13 bases between the two germline ends. CDR3 in DNA: TGTGCCAGCAGCTTTCAGGTGGGAGTATACGAGCAGTACTTC. This gives the protein CASSFQVGVYEQYF.

CDR3 DNA: TGCGCCAGCAGCCAATTTGGCACCTCCTACGAGCAGTACTTC. It is translated as CASSQFGTSYEQYF. The chain carries TRBV4-1 and TRBJ2-7; D is undetermined. The germline V gene encodes CDR1 MGHRA and CDR2 YSYEKL. CDR3 length: 14 amino acids. V dropped 2 bases and J dropped 0 bases, with 8 bases sitting between them.

This clonotype was observed at least ten times. The V and J genes are TRBV7-9 and TRBJ2-7, with 7 bases aligning to TRBD1. CDR3 length equals 15 residues. V dropped 6 bases and J dropped 3; count of bases not matched to a gene: 11. The germline CDR1 and CDR2 sequences are SEHNR and FQNEAQ (reference sequence). CDR3 in DNA: TGTGCCAGCAGACCCGGGACAGCTAAAAACTACGAGCAGTACTTC. Translating gives CASRPGTAKNYEQYF.

This clonotype was counted at least ten times. This chain connects TRBV13 to TRBJ2-7; possibly TRBD1 for D (6 bases). CDR3 length: 17 residues. V was trimmed by 0 bases and J by 3 bases, leaving 18 bases between them. Germline V gives CDR1 PRHDT, CDR2 FYEKMQ (reference sequence). The chain's CDR3 is CASSLGTTGRGFYEQYF. The CDR3 DNA reads TGTGCCAGCAGCTTAGGCACCACCGGCAGGGGCTTCTACGAGCAGTACTTC.

This clonotype was counted many times. J is TRBJ1-1 and V is TRBV7-2; D perhaps matches TRBD1 (5 bases). V lost 2 bases and J lost 2, with 9 bases in between. CDR1 and CDR2 from the germline V gene are SGHTA and FQGNSA. The CDR3 is 14 amino acids. CDR3 DNA: TGTGCCAGCAGCTTAAACGGGGACAACACTGAAGCTTTCTTT. Residues: CASSLNGDNTEAFF.

At least ten counts were recorded for this clonotype. This chain connects TRBV6-5 to TRBJ1-2; the D gene is possibly TRBD1 (5 bases). The CDR3 is 13 amino acids. With 4 bases removed from V and 4 bases from J, the gap between germline ends came to 10 bases. Germline V gene data show CDR1 as MNHEY and CDR2 as SVGAGI. The DNA of the CDR3 is TGTGCCAGCAGTTCGGCCGACAGCTATGGCTACACCTTC. This gives the protein CASSSADSYGYTF.

This clonotype was counted ten times or more. The chain joins TRBV24-1 to TRBJ1-2, with D uncertain. Per the germline V gene, CDR1 is KGHDR and CDR2 is SFDVKD. The ends were cut back, 1 base at V and 8 bases at J, with 7 bases in the middle. The CDR3 extends over 12 amino acids. CDR3 protein: CATSDLRWGYTF. The CDR3 coding sequence is TGTGCCACCAGTGATTTACGATGGGGCTACACCTTC.

This clonotype has at least ten counts. V usage is TRBV5-1 and J usage is TRBJ2-7; D is ambiguous. The CDR3 runs to 14 residues. The V gene lost 0 bases and the J gene lost 1 base, with 8 bases spanning the gap. Germline-derived CDR1 and CDR2 are SGHRS and YFSETQ. CDR3 bases: TGCGCCAGCAGCTTGGCCGGGCTATCCTACGAGCAGTACTTC. Translated: CASSLAGLSYEQYF. Complete variable domain (other parts from reference TRBV5-1 and TRBJ2-7): KAGVTQTPRYLIKTRGQQVTLSCSPISGHRSVSWYQQTPGQGLQFLFEYFSETQRNKGNFPGRFSGRQFSNSRSEMNVSTLELGDSALYLCASSLAGLSYEQYFGPGTRLTVT.

This clonotype was detected many times. V gene TRBV19 combines with J gene TRBJ1-1; D ambiguous. In germline, CDR1 is LNHDA, CDR2 SQIVND (reference sequence). V was cut by 5 bases and J by 4 bases, with 14 bases left in between. The CDR3 is 14 amino acids. CDR3 DNA sequence: TGTGCCAGTAGTGTAGGTTCCGGGAGCACTGAAGCTTTCTTT. This sequence encodes CASSVGSGSTEAFF. Supplemented by reference TRBV19 and TRBJ1-1, the full variable domain reads DGGITQSPKYLFRKEGQNVTLSCEQNLNHDAMYWYRQDPGQGLRLIYYSQIVNDFQKGDIAEGYSVSREKKESFPLTVTSAQKNPTAFYLCASSVGSGSTEAFFGQGTRLTVV.

This clonotype showed up many times. This chain uses TRBV20-1 with TRBJ1-2, with 7 bases identical to TRBD1. Germline V gene data show CDR1 as DFQATT and CDR2 as SNEGSKA (reference sequence). The junction had 11 bases not matched to a gene; V was cut back by 6 bases and J by 4 bases. The CDR3 totals 14 residues. CDR3 nucleotide sequence: TGCAGTGCGTCCACAGGGGCTATCGGCTATGGCTACACCTTC. Protein product: CSASTGAIGYGYTF.

This clonotype was seen repeatedly, ten times or more. This chain connects TRBV20-1 to TRBJ2-5; D unresolved. Germline V CDR1 and CDR2: DFQATT, SNEGSKA (reference sequence). V lost 6 bases, J lost 0 bases, and 5 bases lay in between. CDR3 length: 11 residues. This chain's CDR3 is CSAWDQETQYF. As DNA, the CDR3 is TGCAGTGCCTGGGACCAAGAGACCCAGTACTTC.

The V and J genes are TRBV7-2 and TRBJ1-1; 8 bases align to TRBD1. Germline V gene sequence: CDR1 SGHTA, CDR2 FQGNSA. The V and J ends lost 3 bases and 1 base, in that order; junction bases with no gene match: 4. The CDR3 length is 15 residues. The CDR3 loop reads CASSFGTGGNTEAFF. The CDR3 bases are TGTGCCAGCAGCTTTGGGACAGGAGGGAACACTGAAGCTTTCTTT. Together with reference TRBV7-2 and TRBJ1-1, the CDR3 gives the full variable domain: GAGVSQSPSNKVTEKGKDVELRCDPISGHTALYWYRQSLGQGLEFLIYFQGNSAPDKSGLPSDRFSAERTGGSVSTLTIQRTQQEDSAVYLCASSFGTGGNTEAFFGQGTRLTVV.